The clone carrying this T cell receptor (beta chain) was found once. Its specificity is unknown. Measured with immunoSEQ multiplex PCR; TCRdb has only the in-frame clones, and not every one. This repertoire shows around 150,000 clones, more than 75% found once; its top ten account for about 4.3%. This sample is part of a study of T cell responses to AZD1222 COVID-19 vaccine. General study findings and limits: Only 6 or 7 individuals given AZD1222 were seropositive at baseline. None of the repertoires were sampled until the peak T cell response had passed. Nearly half of the spike-specific TCRs reportedly recognize variant regions that carry no mutations.

Pooling of second doses given at about 4 or about 12 weeks was done. Germline CDR1 reads SGHDT; CDR2 reads YYEEEE. CDR3 size: 15 residues. The V and J ends lost 4 bases and 4 bases, in that order; junction bases with no gene match: 7. Sequences were derived from peripheral blood, sampled 28 days after the second AZD1222 dose. This receptor was obtained from an adult who received the AZD1222 COVID-19 vaccine. This rearrangement joins TRBV5-6 to TRBJ1-4; 7 positions match TRBD1. Here the CDR3 DNA reads TGTGCCAGCAGCCCGCCGGGACAGATTAATGAAAAACTGTTTTTT. As protein: CASSPPGQINEKLFF.